This entry lists 18 T cell receptor beta chains sequenced from one sample in a study of T cells in severe cutaneous drug reactions. The donors had carbamazepine-induced Stevens-Johnson syndrome or toxic epidermal necrolysis. TCR subtype-specific primers in iRepertoire multiplex PCR prepared libraries for bulk and single-cell sequencing. TCRdb reworked the multiplex PCR reads into one entry per CDR3 protein, no DNA. The table counts approximately 4,000 distinct CDR3 sequences; around 80% lies in the top ten. The sequencing input was PBMCs. The receptors originated from a human donor with Stevens-Johnson syndrome, a severe cutaneous drug reaction.

The rearrangement joins TRBV28 to TRBJ2-7; lacking DNA, the TRBD2 call made by TCRdb goes unchecked. This CDR3 has 15 residues. Germline CDR1 MDHEN, CDR2 SYDVKM. The chain's CDR3 is CASSRGGSYYYEQYF.

The V and J genes are TRBV29-1 and TRBJ2-5. This CDR3 region has 13 residues. The germline gives CDR1 SQVTM, CDR2 ANQGSEA. CDR3 residues: CSVEEGSGETQYF.

J is TRBJ1-5 and V is TRBV5-5; lacking DNA, the TRBD1 call made by TCRdb goes unchecked. CDR3 length: 15 amino acids. The germline gives CDR1 SGHKS, CDR2 YYEKEE (reference sequence). The CDR3 region is CASSLARGLNQPQHF.

J is TRBJ1-1 and V is TRBV20-1. The CDR3 length is 12 residues. CDR1 and CDR2 (germline): DFQATT, SNEGSKA (reference sequence). CDR3 protein: CSASTGVTEAFF.

This clonotype is deemed medium-sized by its frequency. The V gene is TRBV27, the J gene TRBJ2-5; without DNA, the TCRdb call of TRBD1 cannot be checked. From germline, CDR1 is MNHEY and CDR2 SMNVEV (reference sequence). CDR3 size: 14 residues. CDR3 loop: CASSPATGQETQYF.

In terms of frequency, this clonotype is medium-sized. The chain joins TRBV7-6 to TRBJ2-5; as DNA is missing, the TRBD2 call by TCRdb cannot be tested. The CDR3 contains 11 residues. Germline V gene lookup returns CDR1 SGHVS and CDR2 FNYEAQ. The CDR3 loop is CASSAGETQYF.

The chain couples TRBV5-1 to TRBJ2-3; the TRBD1 assignment by TCRdb is unverifiable without DNA. In germline, CDR1 is SGHRS, CDR2 YFSETQ. This CDR3 contains 14 residues. The CDR3 protein is CASSSPVGTDTQYF.

This clonotype counts as medium-sized by frequency. The V gene is TRBV6-2 or TRBV6-3, the J gene TRBJ2-3; TCRdb names TRBD1, which stays unverified in the absence of DNA. The germline V gene encodes CDR1 MNHEY and CDR2 SVGEGT. CDR3 length: 11 amino acids. CDR3 protein: CASSQGGAQYF.

The V and J genes are TRBV7-2 and TRBJ1-5; TCRdb's assignment of TRBD1 cannot be checked, as there is no DNA. CDR1 and CDR2 (germline): SGHTA, FQGNSA. The CDR3 is 15 amino acids. The CDR3 loop is CASSLGTGKGQPQHF.

By frequency, this clonotype registers medium-sized (0.01 to 0.1%). The chain carries TRBV30 and TRBJ1-1. CDR1 is GTSNPN, CDR2 SVGIG, per germline (reference sequence). The length of the CDR3 is 11 residues. CDR3 residues: CAWIVLTEAFF.

V is TRBV30 and J is TRBJ1-1; TCRdb proposes TRBD1, but this gene call is untestable without DNA. Germline V gene sequence: CDR1 GTSNPN, CDR2 SVGIG (reference sequence). The CDR3 runs 13 residues. This chain's CDR3 is CAWSYGQGTEAFF. Drawing the rest from reference TRBV30 and TRBJ1-1, the complete variable domain is SQTIHQWPATLVQPVGSPLSLECTVEGTSNPNLYWYRQAAGRGLQLLFYSVGIGQISSEVPQNLSASRPQDRQFILSSKKLLLSDSGFYLCAWSYGQGTEAFFGQGTRLTVV.

The chain has TRBV4-1 and TRBJ1-2; the D call of TRBD1 rests on TCRdb alone, since no DNA is present to check it. CDR1 is MGHRA and CDR2 is YSYEKL in the germline V gene. This CDR3 has 14 residues. The CDR3 protein is CASSPVDGDYGYTF.

V is TRBV3-1 and J is TRBJ2-5. The germline V gene has CDR1 LGHDT and CDR2 YNNKEL (reference sequence). This CDR3 is 14 amino acids long. The CDR3 loop is CASSQDNRGETQYF.

This clonotype ranks as medium-sized in terms of frequency. The CDR3 region is CASSRPQGDAFF. The J gene is TRBJ1-1, the V gene TRBV6-5; TCRdb designates TRBD1, a call that cannot be tested without DNA. The CDR3 totals 12 residues. Germline V gives CDR1 MNHEY, CDR2 SVGAGI.

This clonotype shows up as medium-sized by frequency. The chain couples TRBV6-5 to TRBJ2-7; as DNA is missing, the TRBD1 call by TCRdb cannot be tested. This CDR3 spans 14 amino acids. Per the germline V gene, CDR1 is MNHEY and CDR2 is SVGAGI. The CDR3 region is CASLPGQGAGEQYF.

The rearrangement uses TRBV27 and TRBJ2-1; TCRdb returns TRBD1, unconfirmable since there is no DNA. CDR3 size: 11 residues. Germline V gene data show CDR1 as MNHEY and CDR2 as SMNVEV (reference sequence). The CDR3 here is CASSLGQEQFF.

By frequency, this clonotype registers medium-sized (0.01 to 0.1%). J is TRBJ1-5 and V is TRBV2; TCRdb's D call, TRBD1, is unchecked because there is no DNA. Per the germline V gene, CDR1 is SNHLY and CDR2 is FYNNEI. This CDR3 region has 17 residues. This CDR3 reads CASSAIDTGGGGQPQHF.

This clonotype ranks as medium-sized in terms of frequency. V usage is TRBV6-1 and J usage is TRBJ2-3; TCRdb's D call of TRBD2 is untestable without DNA. This CDR3 spans 14 amino acids. The germline gives CDR1 MNHNS, CDR2 SASEGT. This CDR3 is CASSATSGTDTQYF.